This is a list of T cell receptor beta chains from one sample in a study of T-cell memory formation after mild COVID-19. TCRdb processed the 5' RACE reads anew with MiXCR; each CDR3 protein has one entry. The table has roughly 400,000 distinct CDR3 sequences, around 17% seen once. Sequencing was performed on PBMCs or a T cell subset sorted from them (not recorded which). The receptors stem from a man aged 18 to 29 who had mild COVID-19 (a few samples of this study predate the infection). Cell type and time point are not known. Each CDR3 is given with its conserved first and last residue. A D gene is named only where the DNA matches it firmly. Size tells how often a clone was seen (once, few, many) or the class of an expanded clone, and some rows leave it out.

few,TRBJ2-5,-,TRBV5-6,TGTGCCAGCAGCGGAACAGGGTACGAGACCCAGTACTTC,CASSGTGYETQYF
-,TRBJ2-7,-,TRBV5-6,TGTGCCAGCACGGACAGAAACCGGGACGAATCCCCCTACGAGCAGTACTTC,CASTDRNRDESPYEQYF
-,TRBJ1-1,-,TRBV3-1,TGTGCCAGCAGCCAAGATATTGGGGTTAACACTGAAGCTTTCTTT,CASSQDIGVNTEAFF
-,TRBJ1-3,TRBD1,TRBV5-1,TGCGCCAGCAGCACGACAGGGGTCTCTGGAAACACCATATATTTT,CASSTTGVSGNTIYF
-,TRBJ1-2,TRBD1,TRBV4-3,TGCGCCAGCAGCCAAGCGGTTCCCGGACAGGGGACTAACTATGGCTACACCTTC,CASSQAVPGQGTNYGYTF
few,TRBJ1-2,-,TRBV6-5,TGTGCCAGCAGGGAAGGGGGAGGCTATGGCTACACCTTC,CASREGGGYGYTF
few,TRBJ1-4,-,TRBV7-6,TGTGCCAGCAGCTTAACACCGCTGGGAAGTAGCGAAAAACTGTTTTTT,CASSLTPLGSSEKLFF
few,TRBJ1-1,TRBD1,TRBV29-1,TGCAGCGTGCACAGGGGATCCACTGAAGCTTTCTTT,CSVHRGSTEAFF
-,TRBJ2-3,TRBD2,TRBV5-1,TGCGCCAGCAGCATCCATAGCGGGGGAAGCACAGATACGCAGTATTTT,CASSIHSGGSTDTQYF
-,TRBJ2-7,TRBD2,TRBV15,TGTGCCACCAGCGAGCCTAGCGGGGCTAAATACGAGCAGTACTTC,CATSEPSGAKYEQYF
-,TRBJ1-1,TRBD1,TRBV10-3,TGTGCCATCAAAAGCCAGGGGGACACTGAAGCTTTCTTT,CAIKSQGDTEAFF
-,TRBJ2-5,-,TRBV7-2,TGTGCCAGCCGGGACTTTCAAGAGACCCAGTACTTC,CASRDFQETQYF
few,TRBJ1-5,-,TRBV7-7,TGTGCCAGCAGCTTGGAGGGGAGTGAGCCCCAGCATTTT,CASSLEGSEPQHF
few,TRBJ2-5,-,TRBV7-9,TGTGCCAGCAACCCTTCCGGGCGAGAGACCCAGTACTTC,CASNPSGRETQYF
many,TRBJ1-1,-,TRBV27,TGTGCCAGCTCCTGGGGGGACCAGAACACTGAAGCTTTCTTT,CASSWGDQNTEAFF
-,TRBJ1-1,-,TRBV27,TGTGCCAGCAGTTTATCGGCGGACACTGAAGCTTTCTTT,CASSLSADTEAFF
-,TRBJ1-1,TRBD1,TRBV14,TGTGCCAGCAGCCAAATGAGATGGCGGACAGGGGCTCAGAACACTGAAGCTTTCTTT,CASSQMRWRTGAQNTEAFF
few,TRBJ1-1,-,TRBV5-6,TGTGCCAGCAGTAAGAGGGGCCGAGACACTGAAGCTTTCTTT,CASSKRGRDTEAFF
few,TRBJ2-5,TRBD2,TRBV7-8,TGTGCCAGCAGCTCTAGCGGGAGGGCCAGAGAGACCCAGTACTTC,CASSSSGRARETQYF
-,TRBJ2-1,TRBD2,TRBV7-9,TGTGCCAGCAGCTTTCGTAGCGGGGTCGGCAATGAGCAGTTCTTC,CASSFRSGVGNEQFF
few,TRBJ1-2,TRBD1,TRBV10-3,TGTGCCATATTCTCCCAGGACAGGACTCTTAACTATGGCTACACCTTC,CAIFSQDRTLNYGYTF
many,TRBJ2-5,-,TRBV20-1,TGCAGTGCCCAGAGGGACCGCGAGACCCAGTACTTC,CSAQRDRETQYF
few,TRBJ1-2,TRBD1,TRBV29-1,TGCAGCGTTAGGGACAGCATAACCTATGGCTACACCTTC,CSVRDSITYGYTF
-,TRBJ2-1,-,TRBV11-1,TGTGCCAGCAGCTCCAACCCTCGGACTCTCGGGAACTTCTTC,CASSSNPRTLGNFF
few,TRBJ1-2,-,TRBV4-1,TGCGCCAGCAGCCAAGTCTCCCGGGTGGGAGGAGGCTACACCTTC,CASSQVSRVGGGYTF
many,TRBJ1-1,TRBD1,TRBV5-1,TGCGCCAGCAGCTGGGACAGGGGTGGAACTGAAGCTTTCTTT,CASSWDRGGTEAFF
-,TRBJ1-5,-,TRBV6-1,TGTGCCAGCAGTGAAGCAGCACAGTCGATGGGTCAGCCCCAGCATTTT,CASSEAAQSMGQPQHF
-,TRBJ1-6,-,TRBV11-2,TGTGCCAGCAGCCCCTTGACAGTTAATTCACCCCTCCACTTT,CASSPLTVNSPLHF
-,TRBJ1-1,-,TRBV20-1,TGCAGTGCTAGAGAGGTGGCTATGAACACTGAAGCTTTCTTT,CSAREVAMNTEAFF
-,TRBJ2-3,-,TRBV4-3,TGCGCCAGCAGCCAAGATCGCCCAGTTACGCAGTATTTT,CASSQDRPVTQYF
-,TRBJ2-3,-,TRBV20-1,TGCAGTGCTAGAGATCCAGGGGCGGCTCTGTATTTT,CSARDPGAALYF
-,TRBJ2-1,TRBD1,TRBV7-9,TGTGCCAGCAGCTTCCGGACAGGGGTCAATGAGCAGTTCTTC,CASSFRTGVNEQFF
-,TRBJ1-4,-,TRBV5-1,TGCGCCAGCAGCCGACGACAGAGTTACGGAAGTACGAATGAAAAACTGTTTTTT,CASSRRQSYGSTNEKLFF
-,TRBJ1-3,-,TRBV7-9,TGTGCCAGCAGCTCCCTACAGGGCGGGAGACATGGAAACACCATATATTTT,CASSSLQGGRHGNTIYF
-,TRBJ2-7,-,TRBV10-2,TGCGCCAGCTCGGCGGGGCCGGGCTACGAGCAGTACTTC,CASSAGPGYEQYF
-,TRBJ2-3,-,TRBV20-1,TGCAGTGCTAGAGACGCCGACAGGAGTCGGGATACGCAGTATTTT,CSARDADRSRDTQYF
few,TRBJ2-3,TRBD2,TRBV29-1,TGCAGCGTGGTCTTTACTAGCGGGGGGGCACTGAGCACAGATACGCAGTATTTT,CSVVFTSGGALSTDTQYF
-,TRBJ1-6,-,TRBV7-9,TGTGCCAGCAGCTTAGGCCACTTTAATTCACCCCTCCACTTT,CASSLGHFNSPLHF
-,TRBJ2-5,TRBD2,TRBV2,TGTGCCAGCAACCGACTAGCGGGGGGACAAGAGACCCAGTACTTC,CASNRLAGGQETQYF
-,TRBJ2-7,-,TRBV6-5,TGTGCCAGCAGGTGGACGGTAGGACCCTACGAGCAGTACTTC,CASRWTVGPYEQYF
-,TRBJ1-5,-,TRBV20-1,TGCAGTGCTATGGGTCGAAATCAGCCCCAGCATTTT,CSAMGRNQPQHF
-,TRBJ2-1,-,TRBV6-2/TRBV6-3,TGTGCCAGCCAGGGATTGGGGCCTTGGGAGCAGTTCTTC,CASQGLGPWEQFF